This T cell receptor beta chain was found in a study of blood T cell repertoires in COVID-19. Study background: PBMCs, B-cell-depleted T cells, or T cells provided the cDNA or gDNA that made up the material.

The germline CDR1 and CDR2 sequences are PRHDT and FYEKMQ (reference sequence). The ends lost 3 bases at V and 4 bases at J; junction bases unmatched: 11. This CDR3 spans 17 amino acids. Residents of about two dozen US areas, aged about 18 to 89 years, made up the participants. Donors in Cohort 3 counted as recovered after two negative PCRs, clearance, or symptom resolution. The method was immunoSEQ multiplex PCR; TCRdb's version includes in-frame clones alone and lacks a portion of them. The sample has around 310,000 clones; about nine tenths are singletons. The receptor's source is a woman in her 30s who had recovered from COVID-19. Input material: PBMCs or T cells enriched from blood (not recorded which). This rearrangement joins TRBV13 to TRBJ2-1; 8 bases match TRBD2. The CDR3: CASSFSFGRADYNEQFF. The CDR3 DNA reads TGTGCCAGCAGCTTTTCTTTCGGGAGGGCCGATTACAATGAGCAGTTCTTC.